The 26 T cell receptor beta chains below come from one sample, sequenced in a study of shared clonotypes between healthy human individuals. Sequencing was performed with immunoSEQ multiplex PCR; in TCRdb, only in-frame clones are kept and a portion is missing. Of roughly 1.5 million clones detected, nearly 99% appear once; the ten largest clones hold about 0.42%. Material: naive CD4+ T cells sorted from blood. Subset: CD45RA+ positively selected. Receptors originate from a man under 40 in good health.

This clone was seen a single time. This sample also contains other DNA sequences that code for the same CDR3. This chain uses TRBV18 with TRBJ2-5, with D hard to call. The germline CDR1 and CDR2 sequences are KGHSH and LQKENI. The CDR3 spans 12 residues. V was clipped by 1 base and J by 4 bases, with 4 bases between them. This chain's CDR3 is CASSPLAETQYF. CDR3 bases: TGTGCCAGCTCACCACTGGCAGAGACCCAGTACTTC.

The chain has TRBV5-4 and TRBJ2-7; D is ambiguous. CDR3 length: 15 residues. Trimming stripped 2 bases from V and 1 base from J, with 13 bases between. Germline values: CDR1 SGHNT, CDR2 YYREEE (reference sequence). The CDR3 here is CASSFARKGSYEQYF. The CDR3 DNA reads TGTGCCAGCAGCTTTGCTCGGAAGGGTTCCTACGAGCAGTACTTC.

The table lists this clone with a count of one. V is TRBV30 and J is TRBJ1-3; no definite D call. V lost 2 bases and J 2 bases, leaving 13 bases between the germline ends. There are 15 residues in the CDR3. Looked up from germline, CDR1 is GTSNPN and CDR2 is SVGIG (reference sequence). CDR3 DNA sequence: TGTGCCTGGAGTCTCCGGGCAGGAGCTGGAAACACCATATATTTT. As protein: CAWSLRAGAGNTIYF.

The chain combines TRBV6-5 with TRBJ1-5; 9 bases line up with TRBD1. The CDR3 covers 15 residues. Germline CDR1 MNHEY, CDR2 SVGAGI. After removal of 4 bases from V and 2 bases from J, the junction contained 3 bases not matched to a gene. Written as DNA, the CDR3 is TGTGCCAGCAGTTCTAGGACAGGGGGCAATCAGCCCCAGCATTTT. It translates to CASSSRTGGNQPQHF.

V gene TRBV7-2 combines with J gene TRBJ2-7, with a possible D match to TRBD1 (5 bases). The CDR3 is 14 residues long. Trimming left V 2 bases short and J 3 bases short, with 11 bases between. The germline V gene encodes CDR1 SGHTA and CDR2 FQGNSA. The CDR3 DNA reads TGTGCCAGCAGCTTACCGACAGTAATCTACGAGCAGTACTTC. The encoded protein is CASSLPTVIYEQYF.

CDR3 nucleotide sequence: TGTGCCAGCTCATCACGAGTTGGGGCGGGAGAGCAGTACTTC. As protein: CASSSRVGAGEQYF. This chain links TRBV18 with TRBJ2-7; D may be TRBD2 (6 bases). This CDR3 comprises 14 residues. V was shortened by 5 bases and J by 7 bases, with 18 bases between the two germline ends. Per the germline V gene, CDR1 is KGHSH and CDR2 is LQKENI. Full variable domain (outside the CDR3, taken from reference TRBV18 and TRBJ2-7): NAGVMQNPRHLVRRRGQEARLRCSPMKGHSHVYWYRQLPEEGLKFMVYLQKENIIDESGMPKERFSAEFPKEGPSILRIQQVVRGDSAAYFCASSSRVGAGEQYFGPGTRLTVT.

The chain has TRBV5-4 and TRBJ2-1; 11 positions match TRBD2. The J segment lost 6 bases and the V segment lost 6 bases, leaving 8 bases of the junction unmatched. Germline values: CDR1 SGHNT, CDR2 YYREEE (reference sequence). CDR3 length equals 15 residues. The CDR3 DNA follows: TGTGCCAGCACCTTAGCGGGAGGGCGTAGCAATGAGCAGTTCTTC. It specifies CASTLAGGRSNEQFF.

This clone is a singleton in its sample. The chain carries TRBV7-6 and TRBJ2-7; no firm D call. The germline CDR1 and CDR2 sequences are SGHVS and FNYEAQ. The CDR3 runs 14 residues. Between the trimmed V and J ends, which lost 5 bases and 6 bases, there was a span of 17 bases. This chain's CDR3 is CASSPVVQSIEQYF. DNA of the CDR3: TGTGCCAGCAGCCCGGTGGTCCAGTCCATCGAGCAGTACTTC.

The V call is TRBV7-2, the J call TRBJ2-7; D remains unclear. The CDR3 covers 15 residues. CDR1 and CDR2 (germline): SGHTA, FQGNSA. V lost 1 base and J lost 0, with 10 bases in between. The CDR3 is CASSLVSQVSYEQYF. CDR3 DNA sequence: TGTGCCAGCAGCTTAGTTTCTCAGGTCTCCTACGAGCAGTACTTC.

The V and J genes are TRBV7-2 and TRBJ2-1, with 9 nucleotides matching TRBD2. V trimming: 6 bases; J trimming: 5 bases; junction bases outside the gene matches: 5. The CDR3 sequence is 14 residues long. CDR1 and CDR2 from the germline V gene are SGHTA and FQGNSA. The CDR3 bases are TGTGCCAGCAGGGAGACTAGCGGACACAATGAGCAGTTCTTC. The encoded protein is CASRETSGHNEQFF. Variable domain in full (rest from reference TRBV7-2 and TRBJ2-1): GAGVSQSPSNKVTEKGKDVELRCDPISGHTALYWYRQSLGQGLEFLIYFQGNSAPDKSGLPSDRFSAERTGGSVSTLTIQRTQQEDSAVYLCASRETSGHNEQFFGPGTRLTVL.

V and J are TRBV27 and TRBJ1-2; 9 bases fit TRBD1. Germline V lookup: CDR1 MNHEY, CDR2 SMNVEV (reference sequence). The CDR3 has 18 residues. The V segment lost 5 bases and the J segment 8 bases; nucleotides outside the gene matches: 21. CDR3 coding DNA: TGTGCCAGCAGTCCGAGGGACAGGGTCCGGCTCACTGTGGTGGGCTACACCTTC. It is translated as CASSPRDRVRLTVVGYTF.

The chain is built from TRBV27 and TRBJ2-7; D perhaps matches TRBD1 (8 bases). Germline values: CDR1 MNHEY, CDR2 SMNVEV (reference sequence). The CDR3 is 15 residues long. V lost 7 bases and J lost 3, with 19 bases in between. The CDR3, as DNA: TGTGCCAGCACCCAGGGGGCTAGCGGTTACTACGAGCAGTACTTC. Encoded protein: CASTQGASGYYEQYF.

The chain employs TRBV28 and TRBJ2-2; the D gene is possibly TRBD1 (6 bases). Per germline, CDR1 MDHEN and CDR2 SYDVKM. This CDR3 is 14 amino acids long. Trimming left V 3 bases short and J 3 bases short, with 8 bases between. The CDR3 protein is CASSFAGDTGELFF. CDR3 in DNA: TGTGCCAGCAGTTTTGCAGGGGACACCGGGGAGCTGTTTTTT.

The genes are TRBV6-5 and TRBJ2-7, with 10 bases matching TRBD1. V lost 7 bases, J lost 2 bases, and 8 bases stayed unmatched. The V gene's germline CDR1 is MNHEY and CDR2 SVGAGI. This CDR3 is 15 amino acids long. The CDR3 DNA reads as TGTGCCAGCATTGGGGGGACAGGGGACGCCTACGAGCAGTACTTC. Its translation is CASIGGTGDAYEQYF.

This chain joins TRBV7-9 and TRBJ2-4; D might be TRBD1 (5 bases). Per germline, CDR1 SEHNR and CDR2 FQNEAQ (reference sequence). The CDR3 covers 13 residues. V dropped 7 bases and J dropped 4 bases, with 11 bases sitting between them. CDR3 amino acids: CASIQQGKNIQYF. The CDR3 DNA is TGTGCCAGCATCCAGCAGGGAAAAAACATTCAGTACTTC.

As for this clone: Other nucleotide sequences from this sample produce the same CDR3. The V and J genes are TRBV28 and TRBJ1-4; no firm D call. This CDR3 is 13 amino acids long. Germline lookup yields CDR1 MDHEN and CDR2 SYDVKM. The V and J ends lost 2 bases and 4 bases respectively, with 5 bases between them. CDR3 nucleotide sequence: TGTGCCAGCAGTTTAGAGCTTAATGAAAAACTGTTTTTT. It yields the protein CASSLELNEKLFF.

V and J are TRBV5-4 and TRBJ2-1; no firm D call. The CDR3 loop spans 15 amino acids. V was cut by 4 bases and J by 4 bases, with 15 bases left in between. Germline V gene data show CDR1 as SGHNT and CDR2 as YYREEE (reference sequence). The CDR3 here is CASSPTAGGYNEQFF. For the CDR3, the DNA is TGTGCCAGCAGCCCCACCGCCGGCGGATACAATGAGCAGTTCTTC.

The chain has TRBV30 and TRBJ2-1, with 14 bases lining up with TRBD2. Germline V gives CDR1 GTSNPN, CDR2 SVGIG (reference sequence). The V segment lost 0 bases and the J segment 9 bases; nucleotides outside the gene matches: 13. This CDR3 region has 18 residues. Here the CDR3 DNA reads TGTGCCTGGAGTGTACGGACTAGCGGGAGGCCCACCCTACCTGAGCAGTTCTTC. It codes for CAWSVRTSGRPTLPEQFF.

Details on this clone: The sample holds other DNA sequences that translate to the same CDR3. The J gene is TRBJ2-3, the V gene TRBV18, with no clear D. Germline loops: CDR1 KGHSH, CDR2 LQKENI. The CDR3 totals 12 residues. Trimming took off 3 bases at V and 5 bases at J, with 6 bases between the two ends. The CDR3 is CASSPLGDTQYF. In nucleotides, the CDR3 is TGTGCCAGCTCACCCTTAGGAGATACGCAGTATTTT.

Worth noting for this clone: This CDR3 is also generated by other DNA sequences in the sample. CDR3 region: CASSLTGQGDGYTF. The CDR3 DNA sequence: TGCGCCAGCAGCTTGACGGGACAGGGGGATGGCTACACCTTC. V and J are TRBV5-1 and TRBJ1-2; 11 nucleotides match TRBD1. Germline lookup yields CDR1 SGHRS and CDR2 YFSETQ. The J segment lost 6 bases and the V segment lost 1 base, leaving 2 bases of the junction unmatched. CDR3 length equals 14 residues.

This chain uses TRBV10-1 with TRBJ2-3; D ambiguous. From germline, CDR1 is WNHNN and CDR2 SYGVQD (reference sequence). The CDR3 spans 16 residues. The V and J ends lost 3 bases and 7 bases respectively, with 20 bases between them. Here the CDR3 reads CASSEESLPPYYTQYF. CDR3 in DNA: TGCGCCAGCAGTGAAGAGTCTCTGCCTCCTTATTATACGCAGTATTTT.

The chain carries TRBV12-5 and TRBJ2-7, with unresolved D. V was pared by 5 bases and J by 3 bases, with 11 bases between. The CDR3 covers 13 residues. CDR1 is LGHNT, CDR2 FRNRAP, per germline. CDR3 in amino acids: CASGLTPGYEQYF. CDR3 bases: TGTGCTAGTGGTCTCACCCCGGGCTACGAGCAGTACTTC.

The chain links TRBV14 to TRBJ2-1; D not certain. The CDR3 extends over 12 amino acids. Trimming pared 2 bases from V and 14 bases from J, leaving 13 bases between. Germline V gene data show CDR1 as SGHDN and CDR2 as FVKESK. In DNA form, the CDR3 reads TGTGCCAGCAGCCAAAAAACCAACCGGGAGTTCTTC. Protein product: CASSQKTNREFF. Looking up the rest from reference TRBV14 and TRBJ2-1 gives the full variable domain: EAGVTQFPSHSVIEKGQTVTLRCDPISGHDNLYWYRRVMGKEIKFLLHFVKESKQDESGMPNNRFLAERTGGTYSTLKVQPAELEDSGVYFCASSQKTNREFFGPGTRLTVL.

V and J are TRBV6-1 and TRBJ2-7; weak D call: TRBD1 (6 bases). CDR1 is MNHNS, CDR2 SASEGT, per germline. The CDR3 is 19 residues long. V was trimmed by 2 bases and J by 2 bases, leaving 25 bases between them. CDR3 loop: CASSEYEHSWTVLTYEQYF. The CDR3 DNA follows: TGTGCCAGCAGTGAATACGAACACAGTTGGACAGTTCTCACCTACGAGCAGTACTTC.

V is TRBV19 and J is TRBJ2-7; D call uncertain. Trimming removed 3 bases from V and 5 bases from J, with 11 bases in between. The CDR3 runs to 13 residues. The germline gives CDR1 LNHDA, CDR2 SQIVND (reference sequence). The CDR3 DNA reads TGTGCCAGTAGTATTCTGGCAGGCAACGAGCAGTACTTC. This gives the protein CASSILAGNEQYF.

V is TRBV5-1 and J is TRBJ2-1; D not resolved. V lost 4 bases and J lost 0, with 11 bases in between. The length of the CDR3 is 15 residues. The V gene's germline CDR1 is SGHRS and CDR2 YFSETQ. CDR3 region: CASSQGSRSYNEQFF. The CDR3, as DNA: TGCGCCAGCAGCCAAGGCAGCCGCTCCTACAATGAGCAGTTCTTC.